This T cell receptor beta chain was identified during a study of T cell responses to AZD1222 COVID-19 vaccine. V was pared by 6 bases and J by 6 bases, with 13 bases between. Germline CDR1 is SNHLY and CDR2 is FYNNEI. The CDR3 extends over 13 amino acids. TCRdb's table, derived via immunoSEQ multiplex PCR, lists solely in-frame clones and lacks some. The sample contains some 150,000 clones, just over 90% of which appear only once. This specimen was peripheral blood, taken on day 0 of AZD1222 vaccination. The V and J genes are TRBV2 and TRBJ2-3, with D hard to call. This sequence originates from an adult in good health. The CDR3 reads CASSHINPDTQYF. CDR3 DNA: TGTGCCAGCAGCCACATAAATCCCGATACGCAGTATTTT.